This T cell receptor (beta chain) was found in a study of metastatic and nonmetastatic thyroid tumors. Study overall: Samples came from malignant and benign thyroid patients, and repertoires were compared across blood and tumor or nodule tissue.

This clone has just one count. Its matching antigen is unknown. In the original processing: To classify distant metastasis in papillary thyroid cancer, a model was built from CDR3 differences across clinicopathological groups. MiXCR reprocessed the PCR reads for TCRdb. It is TCRdb's table, rather than the study itself, that gives the V and J calls and clone size. The data show about 85,000 clones, approximately 9% seen once. Study findings and constraints: Within blood and tumor, benign nodules reportedly had significantly lower TCR beta diversity than malignant thyroid tumors did.

This CDR3 has 14 amino acids. V lost 0 bases, J lost 10 bases, and 19 bases lay in between. The germline V gene has CDR1 DFQATT and CDR2 SNEGSKA (reference sequence). Treatment of any kind had been given to no patient before thyroid surgery. The sequence derives from a female donor with papillary thyroid cancer or a benign thyroid nodule (not recorded which). Some clones in this sample may be carry-over from other donors' samples. This chain connects TRBV20-1 to TRBJ2-7; weak D call: TRBD1 (7 bases). The sequenced material came from blood. The CDR3 region has the DNA TGCAGTGCTAGAGACGCGGGGACAGATTCCGATCAGTACTTC. Protein product: CSARDAGTDSDQYF.